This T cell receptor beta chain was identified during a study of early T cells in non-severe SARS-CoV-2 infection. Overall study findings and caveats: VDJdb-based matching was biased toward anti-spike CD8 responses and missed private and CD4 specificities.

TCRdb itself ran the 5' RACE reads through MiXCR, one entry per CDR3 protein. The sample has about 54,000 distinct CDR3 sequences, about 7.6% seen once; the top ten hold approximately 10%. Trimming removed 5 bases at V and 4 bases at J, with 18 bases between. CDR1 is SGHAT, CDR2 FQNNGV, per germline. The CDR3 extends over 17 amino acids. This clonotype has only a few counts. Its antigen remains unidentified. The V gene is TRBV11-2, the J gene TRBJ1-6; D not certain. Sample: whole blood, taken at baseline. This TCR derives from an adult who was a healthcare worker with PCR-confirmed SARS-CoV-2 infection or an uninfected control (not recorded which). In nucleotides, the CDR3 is TGTGCCAGCAGCGCGTATTCGGCAGTTTTATATAATTCACCCCTCCACTTT. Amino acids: CASSAYSAVLYNSPLHF.